The T cell receptor (beta chain) under discussion was sequenced for a study of CD8 T cells in cerebrospinal fluid in Alzheimer's disease. Study observations and caveats: Patients with mild cognitive impairment or Alzheimer's disease had a larger top CSF clone percentage than controls. Healthy subjects less often had a clone of at least 3% than Alzheimer's patients.

By frequency, this clonotype is large. The antigen is undetermined. CSF cells underwent 10X single-cell V(D)J and 5' gene-expression profiling. After re-calling the 10x single-cell sequencing reads, TCRdb lists one entry per CDR3 protein, DNA absent. Its clone listing holds 1,500 to 2,000 distinct CDR3 sequences. Droplet-based sequencing used CSF cells sorted as live with a live/dead marker. CDR1 MDHEN and CDR2 SYDVKM come from the germline V gene. The CDR3 totals 14 residues. The sequence came from a human donor with mild cognitive impairment. V usage is TRBV28 and J usage is TRBJ2-7. The sample was cerebrospinal fluid. The chain's CDR3 is CASSLGGSSYEQYF.